The present TCR beta chain was sequenced within a study of blood T cell repertoires in COVID-19. This clone was seen only once. TCRdb's table, derived via immunoSEQ multiplex PCR, lists solely in-frame clones and lacks some. Seen here are 200,000 or so clones, approximately 89% observed once, and the top ten hold 2.5%. The receptor was isolated from a woman aged 40 to 50 with acute COVID-19. The sample taken for sequencing was PBMCs or T cells enriched from blood (not recorded which).

CDR3 residues: CASSEGQGGSPLHF. The CDR3 DNA sequence: TGTGCCAGCAGCGAGGGACAGGGAGGTTCACCCCTCCACTTT. The chain employs TRBV7-2 and TRBJ1-6, with 9 nucleotides matching TRBD1. The CDR3 totals 14 residues. Trimming removed 5 bases from V and 9 bases from J; junction bases left unmatched: 5. In germline, CDR1 is SGHTA, CDR2 FQGNSA. Together with reference TRBV7-2 and TRBJ1-6, the CDR3 gives the full variable domain: GAGVSQSPSNKVTEKGKDVELRCDPISGHTALYWYRQSLGQGLEFLIYFQGNSAPDKSGLPSDRFSAERTGGSVSTLTIQRTQQEDSAVYLCASSEGQGGSPLHFGNGTRLTVT.